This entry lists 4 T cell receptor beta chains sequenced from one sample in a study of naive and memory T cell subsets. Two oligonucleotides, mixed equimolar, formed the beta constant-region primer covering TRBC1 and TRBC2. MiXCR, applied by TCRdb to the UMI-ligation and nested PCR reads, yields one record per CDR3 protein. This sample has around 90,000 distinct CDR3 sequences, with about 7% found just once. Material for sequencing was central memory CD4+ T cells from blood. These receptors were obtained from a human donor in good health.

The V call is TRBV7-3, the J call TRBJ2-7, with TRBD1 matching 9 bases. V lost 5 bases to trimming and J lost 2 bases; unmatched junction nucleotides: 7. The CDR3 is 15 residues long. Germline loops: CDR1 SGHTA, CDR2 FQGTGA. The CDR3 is CASSPGTGSPYEQYF. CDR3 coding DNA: TGTGCCAGCAGCCCAGGGACAGGGTCTCCCTACGAGCAGTACTTC.

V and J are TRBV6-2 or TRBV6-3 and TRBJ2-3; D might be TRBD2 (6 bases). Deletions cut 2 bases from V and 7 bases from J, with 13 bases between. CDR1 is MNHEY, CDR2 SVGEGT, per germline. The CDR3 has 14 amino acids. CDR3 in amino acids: CASSYAGTSNTQYF. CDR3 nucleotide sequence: TGTGCCAGCAGTTACGCCGGGACTTCTAATACGCAGTATTTT.

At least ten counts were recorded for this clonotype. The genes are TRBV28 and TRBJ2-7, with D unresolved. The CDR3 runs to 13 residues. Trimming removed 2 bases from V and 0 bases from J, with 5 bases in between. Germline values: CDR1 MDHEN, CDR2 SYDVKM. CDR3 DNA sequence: TGTGCCAGCAGTTTAATTCCCTCCTACGAGCAGTACTTC. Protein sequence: CASSLIPSYEQYF.

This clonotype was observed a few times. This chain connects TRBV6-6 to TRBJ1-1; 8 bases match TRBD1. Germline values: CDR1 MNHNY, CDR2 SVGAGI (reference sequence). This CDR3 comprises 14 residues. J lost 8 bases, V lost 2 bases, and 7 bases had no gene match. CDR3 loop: CASSYAGQDLEAFF. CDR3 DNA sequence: TGTGCCAGCAGTTACGCGGGACAGGATTTGGAAGCTTTCTTT.